This T cell receptor beta chain was captured in a study of blood T cell repertoires in COVID-19. Across the study: Acute and convalescent COVID-19 samples came from the United States, Italy and Spain. Nucleic acid was either cDNA or gDNA, and it came from T cells, B-cell-depleted T cells, or PBMCs.

Authors' processing steps: Estimated nucleated cell counts came from reference gene primer amplification. TCRdb keeps only in-frame clones here, not all; method: immunoSEQ multiplex PCR. Clone size and V and J calls were adopted from that table, with D and trimming inferred from the DNA. This repertoire shows over 150,000 clones, roughly 80% found once; its top ten account for roughly 11%. The germline V gene encodes CDR1 SGHNT and CDR2 YENEEA. V lost 4 bases and J lost 5, with 20 bases in between. CDR3 length: 16 residues. The TCR was taken from a man aged 65-85 years with active or convalescent COVID-19. Sequenced input: peripheral blood. This sequence joins TRBV11-3 and TRBJ2-5, with TRBD1 as a possible D gene (6 bases). The CDR3 DNA is TGTGCCAGCAGCTCTGGGCCGGACAGCGACGGGGAGACCCAGTACTTC. Amino acid sequence: CASSSGPDSDGETQYF.